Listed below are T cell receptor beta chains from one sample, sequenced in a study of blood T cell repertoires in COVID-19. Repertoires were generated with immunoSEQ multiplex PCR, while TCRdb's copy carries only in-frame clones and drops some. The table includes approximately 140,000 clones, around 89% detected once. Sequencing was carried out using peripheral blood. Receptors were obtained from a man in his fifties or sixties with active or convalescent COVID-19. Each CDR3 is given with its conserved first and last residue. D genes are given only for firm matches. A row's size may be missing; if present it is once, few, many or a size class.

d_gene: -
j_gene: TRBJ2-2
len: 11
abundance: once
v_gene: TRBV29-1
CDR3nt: TGCAGCGTTGGGGAGACCGGGGAGCTGTTTTTT
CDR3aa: CSVGETGELFF

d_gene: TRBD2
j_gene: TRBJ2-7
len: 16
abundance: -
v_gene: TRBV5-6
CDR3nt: TGTGCCAGCAGCTGGAGTCTAGCGGGGGGCACCTACGAGCAGTACTTC
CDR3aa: CASSWSLAGGTYEQYF

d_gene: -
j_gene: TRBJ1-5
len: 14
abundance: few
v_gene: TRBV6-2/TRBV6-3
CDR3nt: TGTGCCAGCAGTTACTCGTCGGGCAATCAGCCCCAGCATTTT
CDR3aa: CASSYSSGNQPQHF

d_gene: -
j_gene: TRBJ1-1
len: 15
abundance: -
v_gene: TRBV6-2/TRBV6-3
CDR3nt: TGTGCCAGCAGCGAAATTGGGGGGGCGAACACTGAAGCTTTCTTT
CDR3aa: CASSEIGGANTEAFF

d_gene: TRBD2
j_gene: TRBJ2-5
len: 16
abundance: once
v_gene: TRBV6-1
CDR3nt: TGTGCCAGCAGAGAAGCTAGCGGGGCCCGCCAAGAGACCCAGTACTTC
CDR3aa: CASREASGARQETQYF

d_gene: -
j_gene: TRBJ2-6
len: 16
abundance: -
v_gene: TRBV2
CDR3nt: TGTGCCAGCATCCGAGAAGGGGGCTCTGGGGCCAACGTCCTGACTTTC
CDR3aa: CASIREGGSGANVLTF

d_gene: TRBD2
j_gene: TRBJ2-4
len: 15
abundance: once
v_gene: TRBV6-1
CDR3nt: TGTGCCAGCAGTGAGCGGGAGCGGGCCAAAAACATTCAGTACTTC
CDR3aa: CASSERERAKNIQYF

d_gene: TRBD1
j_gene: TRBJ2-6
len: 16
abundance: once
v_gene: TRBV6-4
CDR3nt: TGTGCCAGCAGTGACAGGGGGCTAGAAGGGGCCAACGTCCTGACTTTC
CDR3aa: CASSDRGLEGANVLTF

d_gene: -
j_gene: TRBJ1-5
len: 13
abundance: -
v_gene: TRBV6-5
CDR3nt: TGTGCCAGCAGATGGGGGCTCGGGCAGCCCCAGCATTTT
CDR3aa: CASRWGLGQPQHF

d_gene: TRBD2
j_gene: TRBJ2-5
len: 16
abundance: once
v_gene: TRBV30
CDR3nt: TGTGCCTGGAGTCAGACTAGCGGGGGGTTCCGAGAGACCCAGTACTTC
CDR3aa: CAWSQTSGGFRETQYF

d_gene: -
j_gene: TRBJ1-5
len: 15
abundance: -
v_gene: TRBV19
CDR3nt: TGTGCCAGTAGTATAAGGAGGGTCAACAATCAGCCCCAGCATTTT
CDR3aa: CASSIRRVNNQPQHF

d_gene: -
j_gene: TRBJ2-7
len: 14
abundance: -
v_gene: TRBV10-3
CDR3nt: TGTGCCATCAGTGAGTCAGGTTATACAGACGAGCAGTACTTC
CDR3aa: CAISESGYTDEQYF

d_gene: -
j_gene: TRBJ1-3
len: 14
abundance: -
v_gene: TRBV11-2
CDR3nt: TGTGCCAGCAGCCCGTTACTTTTGGGAAACACCATATATTTT
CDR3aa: CASSPLLLGNTIYF

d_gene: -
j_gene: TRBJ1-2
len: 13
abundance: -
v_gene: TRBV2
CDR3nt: TGTGCCAGCAGTGGAGGGCAGGGGTATGGCTACACCTTC
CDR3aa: CASSGGQGYGYTF

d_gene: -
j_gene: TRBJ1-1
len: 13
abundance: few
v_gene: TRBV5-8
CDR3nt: TGTGCCAGCAGCACGGACGGGGACACTGAAGCTTTCTTT
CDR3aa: CASSTDGDTEAFF

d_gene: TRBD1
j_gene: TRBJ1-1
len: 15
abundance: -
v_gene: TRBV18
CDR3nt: TGTGCCAGCTCACCGAGACAGGGTCAGAACACTGAAGCTTTCTTT
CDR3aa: CASSPRQGQNTEAFF

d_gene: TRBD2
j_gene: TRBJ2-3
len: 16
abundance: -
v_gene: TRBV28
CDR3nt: TGTGCCAGCAGTTCCGGACTAGCGGGAGGGGTAGATACGCAGTATTTT
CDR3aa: CASSSGLAGGVDTQYF

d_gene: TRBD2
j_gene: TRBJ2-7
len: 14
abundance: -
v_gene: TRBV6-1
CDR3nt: TGTGCCAGCAGTGATCGCGGGAGGGCTGGGGAGCAGTACTTC
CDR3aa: CASSDRGRAGEQYF

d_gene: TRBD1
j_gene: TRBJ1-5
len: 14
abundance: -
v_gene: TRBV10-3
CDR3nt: TGTGCCATCAGGGAGGACAGGGGCAATCAGCCCCAGCATTTT
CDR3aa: CAIREDRGNQPQHF

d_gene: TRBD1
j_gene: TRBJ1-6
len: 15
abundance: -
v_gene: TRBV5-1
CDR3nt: TGCGCCAGCAGCTTGGTAGGGACAGTGGGAGAACCCCTCCACTTT
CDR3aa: CASSLVGTVGEPLHF

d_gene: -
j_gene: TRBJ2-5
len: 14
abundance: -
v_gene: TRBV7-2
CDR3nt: TGTGCCAGCAGCTTCAGGGGGGTTTCGGAGACCCAGTACTTC
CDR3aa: CASSFRGVSETQYF

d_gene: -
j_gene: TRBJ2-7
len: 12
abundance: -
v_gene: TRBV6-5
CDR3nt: TGTGCCAGCAGTATCCAGGGTTACGAGCAGTACTTC
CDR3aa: CASSIQGYEQYF

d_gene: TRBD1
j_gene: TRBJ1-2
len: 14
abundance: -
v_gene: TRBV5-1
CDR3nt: TGCGCCAGCAGCTTGGGACAGGGCAACTATGGCTACACCTTC
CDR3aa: CASSLGQGNYGYTF

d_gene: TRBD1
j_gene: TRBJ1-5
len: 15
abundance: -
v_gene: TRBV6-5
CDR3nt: TGTGCCAGCAGGGGGGGACAGAATAGCAATCAGCCCCAGCATTTT
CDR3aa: CASRGGQNSNQPQHF

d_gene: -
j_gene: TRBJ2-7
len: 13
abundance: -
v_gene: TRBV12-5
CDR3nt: TGTGCTAGTGGCAGGGGTACCACCTACGAGCAGTACTTC
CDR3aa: CASGRGTTYEQYF

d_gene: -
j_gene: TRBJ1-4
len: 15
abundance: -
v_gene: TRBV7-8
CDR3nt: TGTGCCACCTGGGAGAGCAATTCAACTAATGAAAAACTGTTTTTT
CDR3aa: CATWESNSTNEKLFF

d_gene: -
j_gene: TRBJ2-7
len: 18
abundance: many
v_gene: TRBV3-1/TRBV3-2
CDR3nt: TGTGCCAGCAGCCAAGGCACCGGAGGGCTACGGGCCAGGGCCGAGCAGTACTTC
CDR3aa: CASSQGTGGLRARAEQYF

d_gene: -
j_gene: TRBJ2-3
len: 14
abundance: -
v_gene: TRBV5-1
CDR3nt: TGCGCCAGCAGCTTGAGCGCTAGCACAGATACGCAGTATTTT
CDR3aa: CASSLSASTDTQYF

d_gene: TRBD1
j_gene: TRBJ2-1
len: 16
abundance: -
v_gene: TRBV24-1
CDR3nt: TGTGCCACCAGTGATTCATCCGGGACAGGATCACGAAAGCAGTTCTTC
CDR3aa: CATSDSSGTGSRKQFF

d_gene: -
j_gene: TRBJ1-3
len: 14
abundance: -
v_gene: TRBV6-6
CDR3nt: TGTGCCAGCAGTTACTCGATCCGGGGAAACACCATATATTTT
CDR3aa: CASSYSIRGNTIYF

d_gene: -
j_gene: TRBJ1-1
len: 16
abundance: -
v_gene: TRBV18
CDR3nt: TGTGCCAGCTCACCACTGAGACAGAACATGAACACTGAAGCTTTCTTT
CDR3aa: CASSPLRQNMNTEAFF

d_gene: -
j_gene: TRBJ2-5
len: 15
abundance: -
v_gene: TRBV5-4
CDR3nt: TGTGCCAGCAGCTTAAAACAACAGTTCAAAGAGACCCAGTACTTC
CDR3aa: CASSLKQQFKETQYF

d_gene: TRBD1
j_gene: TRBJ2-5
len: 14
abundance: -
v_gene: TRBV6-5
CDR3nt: TGTGCCAGCAGAAAGGACAGGGGGTACGAGACCCAGTACTTC
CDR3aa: CASRKDRGYETQYF

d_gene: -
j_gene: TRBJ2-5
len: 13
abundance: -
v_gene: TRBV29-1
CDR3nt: TGCAGCGTTGAACGGAGGGGGGGAGAGACCCAGTACTTC
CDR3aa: CSVERRGGETQYF

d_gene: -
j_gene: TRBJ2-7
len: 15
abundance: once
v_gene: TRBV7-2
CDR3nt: TGTGCCAGCAGCCGTTCTAGCGCGAGCTCCTACGAGCAGTACTTC
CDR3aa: CASSRSSASSYEQYF

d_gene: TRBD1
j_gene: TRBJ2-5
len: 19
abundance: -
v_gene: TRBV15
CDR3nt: TGTGCCACCAGCAGACCCAGGGGGCTGGAATTTATGTACCAAGAGACCCAGTACTTC
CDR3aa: CATSRPRGLEFMYQETQYF

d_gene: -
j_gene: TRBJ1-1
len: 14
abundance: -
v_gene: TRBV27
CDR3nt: TGTGCCAGCAGTTCCCTCGGGGGGCGGTTTAAAGCTTTCTTT
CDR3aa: CASSSLGGRFKAFF

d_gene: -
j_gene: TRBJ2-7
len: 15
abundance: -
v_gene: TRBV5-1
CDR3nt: TGCGCCAGCAGCTTGGTCGGGGGAGACAGCTACGAGCAGTACTTC
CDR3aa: CASSLVGGDSYEQYF

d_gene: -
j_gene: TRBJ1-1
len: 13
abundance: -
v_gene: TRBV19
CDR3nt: TGTGCCAGTAGCCCTGGGGGGTTCACTGAAGCTTTCTTT
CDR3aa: CASSPGGFTEAFF

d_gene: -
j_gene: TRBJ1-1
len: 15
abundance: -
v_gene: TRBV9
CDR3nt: TGTGCCAGCAGCGAAGGCCAGGGGTGGGCCACTGAAGCTTTCTTT
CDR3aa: CASSEGQGWATEAFF

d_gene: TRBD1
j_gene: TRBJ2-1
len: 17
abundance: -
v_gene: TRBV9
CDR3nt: TGTGCCAGCAGCGTACTCTGGGGGACAGGGGAATTCGATGAGCAGTTCTTC
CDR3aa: CASSVLWGTGEFDEQFF

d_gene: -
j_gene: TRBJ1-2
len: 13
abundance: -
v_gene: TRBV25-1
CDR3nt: TGTGCCAGCAGTGCCCAGGGGCCCTATGGCTACACCTTC
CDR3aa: CASSAQGPYGYTF

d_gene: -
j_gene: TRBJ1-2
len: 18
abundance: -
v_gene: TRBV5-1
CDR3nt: TGCGCCAGCAGCTTGGTAATTGGGGAGAAGGGAAGATCGGGTGGCTACACCTTC
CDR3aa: CASSLVIGEKGRSGGYTF

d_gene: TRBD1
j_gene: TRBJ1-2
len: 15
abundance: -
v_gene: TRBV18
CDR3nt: TGTGCCAGCTCACCGAAGGGAACAGGGGACTATGGCTACACCTTC
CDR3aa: CASSPKGTGDYGYTF

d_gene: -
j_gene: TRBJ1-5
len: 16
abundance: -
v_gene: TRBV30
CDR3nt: TGTGCCTGGAGTGTCCCAGGGATGGTTGGCAATCAGCCCCAGCATTTT
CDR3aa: CAWSVPGMVGNQPQHF

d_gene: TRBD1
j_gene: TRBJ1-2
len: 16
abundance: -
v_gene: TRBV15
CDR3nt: TGTGCCACCAGCCAGAGGACAGGGGATCGACTCTATGGCTACACCTTC
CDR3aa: CATSQRTGDRLYGYTF

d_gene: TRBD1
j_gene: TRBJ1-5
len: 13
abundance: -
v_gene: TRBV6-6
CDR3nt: TGTGCCACACGGGGACAGGGTGAACAGCCCCAGCATTTT
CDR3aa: CATRGQGEQPQHF

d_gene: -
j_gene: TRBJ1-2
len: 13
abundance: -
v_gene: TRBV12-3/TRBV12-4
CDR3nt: TGTGCCAGCAGTTCCAGGGCTGCCTATGGCTACACCTTC
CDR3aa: CASSSRAAYGYTF

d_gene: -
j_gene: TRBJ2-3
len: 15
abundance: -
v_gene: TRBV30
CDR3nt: TGTGCCTGGAGTGTAGACGGGGTTGGCACAGATACGCAGTATTTT
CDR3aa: CAWSVDGVGTDTQYF

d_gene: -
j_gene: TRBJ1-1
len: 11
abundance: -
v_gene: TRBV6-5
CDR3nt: TGTGCCTCAAGAAGGCTAGATGAAGCTTTCTTT
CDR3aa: CASRRLDEAFF

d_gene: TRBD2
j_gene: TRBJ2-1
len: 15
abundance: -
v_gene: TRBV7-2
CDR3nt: TGTGCCAGCAGACGACTAGCGGGGGCATACAATGAGCAGTTCTTC
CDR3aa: CASRRLAGAYNEQFF

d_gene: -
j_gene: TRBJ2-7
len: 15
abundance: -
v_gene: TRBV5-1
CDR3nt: TGCGCCAGCAGCTTGGACACAGGGTTCACCTACGAGCAGTACTTC
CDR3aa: CASSLDTGFTYEQYF

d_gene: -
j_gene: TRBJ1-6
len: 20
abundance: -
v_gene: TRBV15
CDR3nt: TGTGCCACCAGCGCGAATCCTGATGTAACCCGAGCCTCCTATAATTCACCCCTCCACTTT
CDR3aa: CATSANPDVTRASYNSPLHF

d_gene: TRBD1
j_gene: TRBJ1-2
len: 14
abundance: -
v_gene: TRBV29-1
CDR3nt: TGCAGCGACTGGAACTTACAGGGGGGATATGGCTACACCTTC
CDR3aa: CSDWNLQGGYGYTF

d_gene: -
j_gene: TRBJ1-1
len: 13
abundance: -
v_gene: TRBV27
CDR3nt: TGTGCCAGCAGTTTATTTATGAACACTGAAGCTTTCTTT
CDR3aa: CASSLFMNTEAFF

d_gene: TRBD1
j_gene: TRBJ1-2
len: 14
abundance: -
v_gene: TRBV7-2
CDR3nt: TGTGCCAGCAGCTTTAATGACAGGGGTTCTGGCTACACCTTC
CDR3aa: CASSFNDRGSGYTF

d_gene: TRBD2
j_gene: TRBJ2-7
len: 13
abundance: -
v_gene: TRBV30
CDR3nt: TGTGCCTGGAGACGAGCGGGAGCTTACGAGCAGTACTTC
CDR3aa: CAWRRAGAYEQYF

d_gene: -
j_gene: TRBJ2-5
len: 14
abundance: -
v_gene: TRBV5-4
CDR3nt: TGTGCCAGCAGCTTCCCGGGAGCGGGAGAGACCCAGTACTTC
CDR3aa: CASSFPGAGETQYF

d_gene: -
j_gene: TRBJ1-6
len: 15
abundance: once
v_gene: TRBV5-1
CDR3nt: TGCGCCAGCACAAAAAGCCCACTATATAATTCACCCCTCCACTTT
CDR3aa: CASTKSPLYNSPLHF